This T cell receptor (beta chain) emerged from a study of T cells after yellow fever vaccination. Regarding the study as a whole: Subsequent booster samples again held most clones from primary vaccination (nearly 98% CD4, about 90% CD8).

This CDR3 is 17 amino acids long. The V gene end was trimmed by 2 bases and the J gene end by 0 bases; junction bases not matched to a gene: 5. Germline CDR1 reads SGHNT; CDR2 reads YYREEE (reference sequence). This clonotype was counted a few times. Its cognate antigen is unknown. 5'RACE template switching generated TCR cDNA, adding a universal primer site and UMIs. Each CDR3 protein gets one entry after TCRdb re-called the 5' RACE reads with MiXCR. Of around 320,000 distinct CDR3 sequences in the sample, approximately 8% were seen once. The genes are TRBV5-4 and TRBJ2-1; 10 nucleotides agree with TRBD2. The clonotype originates from a man younger than 35 who received the YFV17D yellow fever vaccine. This specimen consisted of CD4+ T cells sorted from PBMCs, obtained 5 days after the yellow fever booster vaccination. The CDR3 region is CASSFPAGGFSYNEQFF. CDR3 nucleotide sequence: TGTGCCAGCAGCTTTCCAGCGGGGGGGTTCTCCTACAATGAGCAGTTCTTC.